This TCR beta chain derives from a study of blood T cell repertoires in COVID-19. About the study: COVID-19 samples, acute and convalescent, were from the United States, Italy and Spain. From T cells, B-cell-depleted T cells, or PBMCs came the material, which was cDNA or gDNA.

Per the authors' pipeline: By means of reference gene primer amplification, nucleated cell counts were estimated. Sequenced by immunoSEQ multiplex PCR; TCRdb stores in-frame clones only, minus some. That table gives V, J and clone size, and the DNA gave D and trimming. The profile shows 200,000 to 300,000 clones, about 86% of them singletons. CDR1 LNHDA and CDR2 SQIVND come from the germline V gene (reference sequence). This CDR3 has 13 residues. Trimming shortened V by 7 bases and J by 4 bases, and 13 bases separated the two germline ends. The sample taken for sequencing was peripheral blood. The sequence was obtained from an elderly woman with acute or convalescent COVID-19. The chain recombines TRBV19 with TRBJ2-5, with a tentative D call TRBD2 (7 bases). CDR3 coding DNA: TGTGCCAGTAACGGGGGGCTGGGAGAGACCCAGTACTTC. Its protein is CASNGGLGETQYF.